Given below is one T cell receptor (beta chain) in context. Its cognate antigen is unknown. RNA extraction and reverse transcription yielded cDNA as sequencing template. Repertoires were generated with immunoSEQ multiplex PCR, while TCRdb's copy carries only in-frame clones and drops some. This table has over 150,000 clones, approximately 53% appearing once. Treatment noted: oral pan-JAK inhibitor, 5-10 mg twice daily. From alopecia areata patients, lesional scalp punch biopsies and peripheral blood were collected. The sample belongs to a study of CD8+ T cells in alopecia areata. Study-level findings and limits: Scalp clonality dropped significantly under tofacitinib, as did expanded CD8+ top-100 clones. Persistence of many expanded lesional clones was seen in scalp and blood during tofacitinib.

The germline V gene encodes CDR1 GTSNPN and CDR2 SVGIG (reference sequence). This CDR3 spans 14 amino acids. Trimming left V 1 base short and J 6 bases short, with 15 bases between. The receptor was isolated from a human donor with alopecia areata. Sequenced here: CD8+ T cells sorted from blood, sampled at week 24, from a patient treated with tofacitinib. The V and J genes are TRBV30 and TRBJ1-1; D is possibly TRBD1 (5 bases). DNA of the CDR3: TGTGCCTGGAGTGCGGGTGGTCGGGGCTCTGAAGCTTTCTTT. It translates to CAWSAGGRGSEAFF.